Listed below are T cell receptor beta chains from one sample, sequenced in a study of blood T cell repertoires in COVID-19. Profiling relied on immunoSEQ multiplex PCR, and the TCRdb table lists in-frame clones only, not all of them. Among under 250,000 clones listed, roughly 89% were seen once. Sequencing used peripheral blood. These receptors were taken from a man in his fifties or sixties who had recovered from COVID-19. Each CDR3 is given with its conserved first and last residue. The D gene is left open where the match is weak.

J	length	D	V	DNA	CDR3
TRBJ1-2	15	TRBD1	TRBV7-9	TGTGCCAGCAGCTTCGGGACAGCGGGGGAGAGGGGCTACACCTTC	CASSFGTAGERGYTF
TRBJ2-5	15	TRBD1	TRBV28	TGTGCCAGCAACCGCCCGGGACAGGGACGGGAGACCCAGTACTTC	CASNRPGQGRETQYF
TRBJ2-1	15	TRBD2	TRBV9	TGTGCCGGGAGCCCAGGACTAGCCAGAGGCAATGAGCAGTTCTTC	CAGSPGLARGNEQFF
TRBJ1-5	12	.	TRBV5-1	TGCGCCAGCAGCTTGGACGGGCAGCCCCAGCATTTT	CASSLDGQPQHF
TRBJ2-2	14	TRBD1	TRBV19	TGTGCCAGTAGTACCGACAGGGCGGCCGGGGAGCTGTTTTTT	CASSTDRAAGELFF
TRBJ2-5	13	.	TRBV3-1/TRBV3-2	TGTGCCAGCAGCCCGCCCGGCCAAGAGACCCAGTACTTC	CASSPPGQETQYF
TRBJ2-3	16	.	TRBV5-1	TGCGCCAGCAGCTTTGGTGCTAGGCAAGCGACAGATACGCAGTATTTT	CASSFGARQATDTQYF
TRBJ2-2	13	.	TRBV7-2	TGTGCCAGCAGCTCTTCTAACACCGGGGAGCTGTTTTTT	CASSSSNTGELFF
TRBJ1-4	16	TRBD1	TRBV28	TGTGCCAGCAGTTTAATGGGACTGAGCAGGGGGCGAGCACTGTTTTTT	CASSLMGLSRGRALFF
TRBJ2-1	14	TRBD2	TRBV6-6	TGTGCCAGCAGCCCGGGACTAGCGGGCTCTTGGCAGTTCTTC	CASSPGLAGSWQFF
TRBJ1-6	13	.	TRBV7-8	TGTGCCAGCAGCTTAGTAGCGAATTCACCCCTCCACTTT	CASSLVANSPLHF
TRBJ1-4	18	.	TRBV15	TGTGCCACCAGCATTTCTTCGACTGTGTGGGCAACTAATGAAAAACTGTTTTTT	CATSISSTVWATNEKLFF
TRBJ2-3	15	.	TRBV7-9	TGTGCCAGCAGCTCGTTGGGGGGGGCAGAAGATACGCAGTATTTT	CASSSLGGAEDTQYF
TRBJ1-1	15	.	TRBV5-1	TGCGCCAGCAGCTTGTTTGCGGGAACACCTTCTGAAGCTTTCTTT	CASSLFAGTPSEAFF
TRBJ2-2	15	TRBD2	TRBV28	TGTGCCAGCAGTTTAGCGGGAGGCGGCACCGGGGAGCTGTTTTTT	CASSLAGGGTGELFF
TRBJ2-5	16	.	TRBV7-2	TGTGCCAGCAGCATAAGGGGGGGGGCGCCGCAAGAGACCCAGTACTTC	CASSIRGGAPQETQYF
TRBJ1-5	15	TRBD1	TRBV6-5	TGTGCCAGCAGTTACGGACAGGTTAGCAATCAGCCCCAGCATTTT	CASSYGQVSNQPQHF
TRBJ2-2	17	.	TRBV7-2	TGTGCCAGCAGCTTAAATCGGGCAGGGCCTCCCACCGGGGAGCTGTTTTTT	CASSLNRAGPPTGELFF
TRBJ2-2	16	.	TRBV9	TGTGCCAGCAGCGTATTTGCGGGGCCGAACACCGGGGAGCTGTTTTTT	CASSVFAGPNTGELFF
TRBJ2-1	16	TRBD2	TRBV10-2	TGCGCCAGCAGTGAGTCGTGGCGGGAGGGCCGTATTGAGCAGTTCTTC	CASSESWREGRIEQFF
TRBJ1-2	15	TRBD1	TRBV3-1/TRBV3-2	TGTGCCAGCAGCTTTCTTGACAGGGGCCCTCTCCGCTACACCTTC	CASSFLDRGPLRYTF
TRBJ2-3	13	.	TRBV7-3	TGTGCCAGCAGCTCAGGGCACACAGATACGCAGTATTTT	CASSSGHTDTQYF
TRBJ2-3	16	TRBD2	TRBV7-9	TGTGCCAGCAGCCCAACTCGGGCTAGCGGGAAAGGTACGCAGTATTTT	CASSPTRASGKGTQYF
TRBJ2-1	16	TRBD2	TRBV7-3	TGTGCCAGCAGCTTATCTTCTAGCGGGGGGGCAGAAGAGCAGTTCTTC	CASSLSSSGGAEEQFF
TRBJ1-5	15	TRBD1	TRBV5-1	TGCGCCAGCAGCTGGGGACAGTCCGAAGGTGAGCCCCAGCATTTT	CASSWGQSEGEPQHF
TRBJ1-1	15	.	TRBV24-1	TGTGCCACCAGTGACTCAGAGGTACAGGCCCCTGAAGCTTTCTTT	CATSDSEVQAPEAFF
TRBJ1-1	15	TRBD1	TRBV27	TGTGCCAGCAGTCACTCGGGACAGGGGAACGCTGAAGCTTTCTTT	CASSHSGQGNAEAFF
TRBJ2-3	13	.	TRBV18	TGTGCCAGCTCACCCCCAGGGACAGATACGCAGTATTTT	CASSPPGTDTQYF